These T cell receptor beta chains were read from a single sample in a study of CD8+CD57+ T cells in acquired aplastic anemia. Using its own MiXCR run on the reads, TCRdb lists one record per CDR3 protein. The sample holds about 420,000 distinct CDR3 sequences; 60% to 80% are singletons and the top ten take 3.5% to 4.5%. Source material: sorted CD4+, CD8+, or CD8+CD57+ T cells (not recorded which) from PBMCs. The receptors come from a human donor in good health, serving as a control. CDR3s include the opening cysteine and the closing phenylalanine or tryptophan. D genes are given only for firm matches. Clone sizes are given selectively: once, few, many, or a class where the clone is expanded.

d_call | clone_size | j_call | v_call | cdr3_aa | cdr3_nt
- | - | TRBJ2-5 | TRBV2 | CASSDETSQETQYF | TGTGCCAGCAGTGATGAGACTAGCCAAGAGACCCAGTACTTC
- | - | TRBJ1-4 | TRBV12-3/TRBV12-4 | CASRLSWKGNEKLFF | TGTGCCAGCAGGTTGAGTTGGAAGGGTAATGAAAAACTGTTTTTT
- | - | TRBJ1-2 | TRBV11-2 | CASSLSRYGEGYTF | TGTGCCAGCAGCCTGTCACGCTACGGGGAGGGCTACACCTTC
- | many | TRBJ1-1 | TRBV5-1 | CASTFREMNTEAFF | TGCGCCAGCACCTTCAGGGAAATGAACACTGAAGCTTTCTTT
- | - | TRBJ2-1 | TRBV2 | CASSVVGSYNEQFF | TGTGCCAGCAGCGTAGTAGGTTCCTACAATGAGCAGTTCTTC
TRBD1 | once | TRBJ2-7 | TRBV5-1 | CASSDGTGISYERYF | TGCGCCAGCAGCGACGGGACAGGGATATCCTACGAGCGGTACTTC
TRBD2 | many | TRBJ2-1 | TRBV20-1 | CSAREGTSGDNEQFF | TGCAGTGCTAGAGAGGGGACTAGCGGGGACAATGAGCAGTTCTTC
TRBD2 | many | TRBJ2-3 | TRBV6-2/TRBV6-3 | CASSFRLAETQYF | TGTGCCAGCAGCTTCCGTCTAGCGGAAACGCAGTATTTT
- | - | TRBJ1-1 | TRBV7-2 | CASSTHGGGLFFGFF | TGTGCCAGCAGCACCCATGGCGGGGGGCTGTTTTTCGGGTTCTTT
- | - | TRBJ2-7 | TRBV11-1 | CASSLGREDEQYF | TGCGCCAGCAGCTTAGGCAGGGAGGACGAGCAGTACTTC
- | - | TRBJ1-2 | TRBV7-8 | CASSAGTEKTRTPF | TGTGCCAGCAGCGCCGGGACGGAGAAAACTCGAACACCCTTC
- | many | TRBJ1-6 | TRBV6-1 | CASSELQPLRAPLHF | TGTGCCAGCAGTGAGCTACAGCCCCTAAGGGCACCCCTCCACTTT
- | - | TRBJ2-1 | TRBV5-1 | CASSLEGHLKQFF | TGCGCCAGCAGCTTGGAGGGACACTTAAAGCAGTTCTTC